This TCR beta chain comes out of a study of human T cells and chemical hapten exposure. General study points: It was expanded TCRs that formed significantly more large CDR3 similarity clusters than controls did.

This clonotype was seen repeatedly, ten times or more. What it binds is not known. V was clipped by 4 bases and J by 6 bases; unmatched bases: 5. The CDR3 length is 14 residues. Germline CDR1 MDHEN, CDR2 SYDVKM. Unique molecular identifiers were attached to individual cDNA molecules within the library. Via MiXCR, TCRdb re-called the RACE reads, giving one row per CDR3 protein. The sample records 250,000 or so distinct CDR3 sequences, about 9.4% being singletons. The sample's time point: pre-sensitization, week 0. Treatment specified: therapeutic diphenylcyclopropenone sensitization with weekly scalp DPC.

The sequences come from whole blood, collected in connection with sensitization to the hapten diphenylcyclopropenone (DPC). The source is a woman between 40 and 50 years old with alopecia areata. Some clones in this sample may be carry-over from other donors' samples. The V call is TRBV28, the J call TRBJ2-7; 11 bases line up with TRBD2. In DNA, the CDR3 is TGTGCCAGCAGTTATAGCGGGAGGGCTCGCGAGCAGTACTTC. Translating it yields CASSYSGRAREQYF.